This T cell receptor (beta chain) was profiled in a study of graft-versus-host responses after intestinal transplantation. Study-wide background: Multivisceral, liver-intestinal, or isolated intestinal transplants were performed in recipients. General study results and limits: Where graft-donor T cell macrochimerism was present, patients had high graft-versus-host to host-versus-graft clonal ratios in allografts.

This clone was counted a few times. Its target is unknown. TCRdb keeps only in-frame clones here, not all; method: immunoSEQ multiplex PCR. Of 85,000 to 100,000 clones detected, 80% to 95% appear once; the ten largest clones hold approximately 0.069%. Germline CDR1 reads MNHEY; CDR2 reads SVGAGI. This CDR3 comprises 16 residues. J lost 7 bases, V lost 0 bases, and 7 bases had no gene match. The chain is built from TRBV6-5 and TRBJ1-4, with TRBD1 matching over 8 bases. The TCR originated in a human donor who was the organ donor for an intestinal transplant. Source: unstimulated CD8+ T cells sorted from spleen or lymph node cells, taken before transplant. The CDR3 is CASSYSQGAPVEKLFF. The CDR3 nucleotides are TGTGCCAGCAGTTACTCCCAGGGGGCGCCTGTTGAAAAACTGTTTTTT.